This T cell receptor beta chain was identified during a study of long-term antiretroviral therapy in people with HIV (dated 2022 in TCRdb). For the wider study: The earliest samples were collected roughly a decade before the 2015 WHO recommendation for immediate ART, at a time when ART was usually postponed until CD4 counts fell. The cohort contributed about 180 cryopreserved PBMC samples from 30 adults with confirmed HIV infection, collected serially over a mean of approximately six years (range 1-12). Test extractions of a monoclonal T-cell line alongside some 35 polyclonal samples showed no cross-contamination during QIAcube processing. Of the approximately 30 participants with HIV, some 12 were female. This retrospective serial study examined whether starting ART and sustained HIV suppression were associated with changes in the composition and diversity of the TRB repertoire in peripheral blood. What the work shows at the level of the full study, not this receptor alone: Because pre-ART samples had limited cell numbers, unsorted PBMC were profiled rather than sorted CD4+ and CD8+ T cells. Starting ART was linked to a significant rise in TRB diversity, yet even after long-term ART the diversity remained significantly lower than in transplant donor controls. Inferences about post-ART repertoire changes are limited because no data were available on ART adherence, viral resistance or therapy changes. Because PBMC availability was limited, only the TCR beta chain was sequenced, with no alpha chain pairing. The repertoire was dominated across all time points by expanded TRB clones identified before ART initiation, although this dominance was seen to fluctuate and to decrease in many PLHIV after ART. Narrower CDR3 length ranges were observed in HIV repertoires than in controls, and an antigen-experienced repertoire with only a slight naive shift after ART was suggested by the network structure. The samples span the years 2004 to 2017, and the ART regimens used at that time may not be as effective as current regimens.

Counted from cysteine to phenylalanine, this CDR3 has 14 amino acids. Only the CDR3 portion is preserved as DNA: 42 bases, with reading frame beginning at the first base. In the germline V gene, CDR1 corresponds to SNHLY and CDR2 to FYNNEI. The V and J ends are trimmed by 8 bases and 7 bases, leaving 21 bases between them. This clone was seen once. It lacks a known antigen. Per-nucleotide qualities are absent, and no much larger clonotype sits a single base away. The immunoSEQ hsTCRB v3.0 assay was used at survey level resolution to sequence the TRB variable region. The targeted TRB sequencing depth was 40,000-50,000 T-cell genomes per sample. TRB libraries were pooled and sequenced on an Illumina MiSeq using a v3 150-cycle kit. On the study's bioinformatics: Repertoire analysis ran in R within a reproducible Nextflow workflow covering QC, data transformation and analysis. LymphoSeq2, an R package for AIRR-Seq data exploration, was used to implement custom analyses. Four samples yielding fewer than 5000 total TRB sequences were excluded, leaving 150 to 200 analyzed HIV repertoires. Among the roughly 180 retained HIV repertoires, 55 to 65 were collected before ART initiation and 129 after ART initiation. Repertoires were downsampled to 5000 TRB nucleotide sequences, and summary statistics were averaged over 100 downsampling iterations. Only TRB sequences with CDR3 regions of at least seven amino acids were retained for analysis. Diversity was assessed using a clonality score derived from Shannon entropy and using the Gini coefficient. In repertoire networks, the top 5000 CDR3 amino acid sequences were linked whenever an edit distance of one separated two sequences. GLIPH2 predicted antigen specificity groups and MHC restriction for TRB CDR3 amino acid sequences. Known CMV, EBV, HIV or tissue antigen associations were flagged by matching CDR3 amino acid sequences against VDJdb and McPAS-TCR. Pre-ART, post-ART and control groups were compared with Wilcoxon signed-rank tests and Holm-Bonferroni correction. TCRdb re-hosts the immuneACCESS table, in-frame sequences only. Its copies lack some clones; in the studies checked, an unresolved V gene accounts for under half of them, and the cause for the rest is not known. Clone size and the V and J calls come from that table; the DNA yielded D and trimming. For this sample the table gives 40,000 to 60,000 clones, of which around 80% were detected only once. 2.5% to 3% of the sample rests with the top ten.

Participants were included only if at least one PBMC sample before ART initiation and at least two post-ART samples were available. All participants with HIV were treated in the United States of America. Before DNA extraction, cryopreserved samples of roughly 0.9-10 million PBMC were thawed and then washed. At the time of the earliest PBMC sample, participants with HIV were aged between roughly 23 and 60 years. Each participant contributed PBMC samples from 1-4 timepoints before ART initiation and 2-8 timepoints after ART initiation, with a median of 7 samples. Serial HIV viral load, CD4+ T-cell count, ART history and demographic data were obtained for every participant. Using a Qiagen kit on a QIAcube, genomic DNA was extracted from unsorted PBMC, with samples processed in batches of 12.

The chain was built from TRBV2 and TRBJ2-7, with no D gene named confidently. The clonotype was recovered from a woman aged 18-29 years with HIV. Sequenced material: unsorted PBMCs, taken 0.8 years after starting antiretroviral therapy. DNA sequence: TGTGCCAGCGCCGATCTGACTGTCCCGAGGGAGCAGTACTTC. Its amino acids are CASADLTVPREQYF.